The clone carrying this T cell receptor beta chain has just one count. Its antigen is currently unknown. Unique molecular identifiers were incorporated into the prepared TCRbeta library. TCRdb re-derived calls from the PCR reads in MiXCR, one entry per CDR3 protein. Among 900,000 or so distinct CDR3 sequences listed, 16% were seen once. The sample is drawn from a study of T-cell reconstitution after alpha-beta-depleted transplantation in children. Study outcomes and limitations: Expanded clones from the graft, numbering several hundred, reportedly supplied alpha-beta T cells about two months after transplant.

Germline-derived CDR1 and CDR2 are MGHDK and SYGVNS. The V segment lost 10 bases and the J segment 7 bases; nucleotides outside the gene matches: 14. This CDR3 has 15 residues. This receptor was obtained from a male patient aged 10-17 years who had a stem cell transplant for acute lymphoblastic leukemia, so the T cells may come from the graft donor. The genes are TRBV25-1 and TRBJ2-7; 12 nucleotides line up with TRBD2. Sequencing was performed on PBMCs, mostly from graft donor cells, taken 360 days after TCRalphabeta/CD19-depleted stem cell transplant. The CDR3 nucleotides read TGTGCCACCAGAAGGTCTCTAGCGGGAGGGCAAGAGCAGTACTTC. As protein: CATRRSLAGGQEQYF.